This T cell receptor beta chain was identified in a study of regulatory and conventional T cells in RAG deficiency (dated by TCRdb to the late 2010s). Background for the entire study: High-throughput TCR beta sequencing was used to compare the repertoire diversity and composition of Treg, conventional CD4+ and CD8+ T cells between RAG-deficient patients and healthy controls. What the work shows at the level of the full study, not this receptor alone: Unique TCR beta sequences from Treg cells were about 100-fold fewer in Omenn syndrome and CID/AS patients than controls, versus about 9.9-fold for other subsets. All patient T-cell subsets had shorter CDR3 lengths; Omenn syndrome patients showed >85% Treg-Tconv repertoire overlap at nucleotide and amino acid level. In Omenn syndrome patients, sorted CD25-high CD127-low cells may represent peripherally activated cells rather than bona fide Treg cells. Compared with control T-cell subpopulations, RAG-deficient patients had much lower Shannon entropy and higher Simpson indices. Some T-cell subset analyses were not performed for some subjects.

Before genomic DNA extraction, conventional CD4+ T cells were isolated from blood as CD25-low CD127-high cells. Eight or nine healthy control donors were used as the comparison group for repertoire analyses. Concerning this clone itself: Its antigen specificity is not known. Within one base of it there is no much larger clone, and no base qualities were kept.

Libraries were made using the immunoSEQ multiplex PCR assay. Rearranged TCR beta chain products were amplified from the genomic DNA of sorted T-cell subsets and were then sequenced. Regarding the original processing steps: Shannon entropy and Simpson indices were used to quantify the repertoire diversity of productive TCR beta rearrangements. Clonal expansion was assessed by the summed frequency of the 100 most abundant productive TCR beta clonotypes among total reads. The TRB repertoires were scored with a self-reactivity index that is based on amino acid usage at CDR3beta positions 6 and 7. Two-way ANOVA was applied to the repertoire analyses, whereas Student t or Mann-Whitney tests were applied to the flow cytometric analyses. TCRdb provides this immuneACCESS table in a form limited to in-frame rearrangements. Some clones are lacking; in checked studies, under half of them reflect an unresolved V gene, and why the rest are absent is not known. That table gives V, J and clone size, and the DNA gave D and trimming. This sample is represented by about 29,000 clones; roughly 95% of them were singletons. The ten largest clones add up to about 0.17% of the sample.

Trimming accounts for 6 bases at V and 14 bases at J, while the number of junction bases matched to no gene is 15. Spanning cysteine to phenylalanine, the CDR3 consists of 14 amino acids. Left in the record is the CDR3 DNA by itself, 42 bases read in frame from the first base. For CDR1 and CDR2, the germline V gene lists MGHRA and YSYEKL. The sample was also linked to a second study, of regulatory T cells. From the second report: The multiplex PCR relied on 52 forward TRBV primers and 13 reverse TRBJ primers, and amplification bias was corrected through assay-based and computational methods. Repertoires from patients had restricted unique TRB V-J pairs and skewed V and J gene usage, with the strongest effect in regulatory T cells. The study compared T-cell receptor beta repertoires of sorted regulatory, conventional CD4+ and CD8+ T cells between CD3G-deficient patients and healthy controls. Ficoll density separation was used to isolate peripheral blood mononuclear cells. Within the immunoSEQ assay, multiplex PCR amplified rearranged TRB loci from genomic DNA. TRB amplicons were sequenced using an Illumina HiSeq platform. Custom algorithms error-filtered the raw sequences and aligned them to reference gene sequences, after which the immunoSEQ online tools were used for analysis. The frequencies of productive and nonproductive TRB rearrangements were evaluated among unique sequences as well as among total sequences. For group comparisons, t tests, Mann-Whitney tests or two-way ANOVA were performed in Prism software.

This receptor was taken from a human donor in good health. Material for sequencing was CD25- CD4+ T cells sorted from blood. This sequence uses TRBV4-1 and TRBJ1-2, and TRBD1 aligns with 10 junction nucleotides. The DNA reads TGCGCCAGCAGTCAGGCCGGGACAGGGGCCGTTGCTACCTTC. It translates as CASSQAGTGAVATF.